A selection of T cell receptor beta chains follows, all from one sample in a study of CD4 and CD8 cells across lung adenocarcinoma regions. TCRdb used MiXCR to reprocess the PCR reads, holding one entry per CDR3 protein. The sample shows 24,000 or so distinct CDR3 sequences, around 50% of them seen only once. Input material: CD4+ T cells from the center of a lung tumor. These receptors were obtained from a male donor with lung adenocarcinoma. The CD4 and CD8 labels of this study may be unreliable. Both conserved end residues are part of each CDR3. Fields, in order: J gene, V gene, D gene, clone size, CDR3 length, CDR3 protein, CDR3 DNA. The D gene is left open where the match is weak. Rows may omit the clone size; those that give it use once, few, many or a size class.

j_gene: TRBJ2-3
v_gene: TRBV10-2
d_gene: TRBD2
abundance: NA
len: 14
CDR3aa: CAGSGVADAETQYF
CDR3nt: TGCGCGGGGAGCGGGGTCGCAGACGCAGAGACCCAGTATTTT

j_gene: TRBJ2-3
v_gene: TRBV6-1
d_gene: TRBD1
abundance: NA
len: 17
CDR3aa: CASSSGAEAVSTGAQYF
CDR3nt: TGTGCCAGCAGCTCGGGCGCCGAGGCTGTGAGCACAGGGGCGCAGTATTTT

j_gene: TRBJ2-4
v_gene: TRBV6-1
d_gene: TRBD2
abundance: NA
len: 15
CDR3aa: CASSAGLAGGDIQYF
CDR3nt: TGTGCCAGCAGTGCGGGGCTCGCGGGAGGTGACATTCAGTACTTC

j_gene: TRBJ2-3
v_gene: TRBV4-1
d_gene: TRBD2
abundance: NA
len: 16
CDR3aa: CASSGLAGAVRETQYF
CDR3nt: TGCGCCAGCAGCGGCCTAGCGGGAGCCGTCCGGGAGACGCAGTATTTT

j_gene: TRBJ2-3
v_gene: TRBV6-5
d_gene: TRBD2
abundance: NA
len: 15
CDR3aa: CASSYSAGGADTQYF
CDR3nt: TGTGCCAGCAGTTACTCTGCGGGAGGGGCAGATACGCAGTATTTT

j_gene: TRBJ2-5
v_gene: TRBV27
d_gene: NA
abundance: NA
len: 17
CDR3aa: CASSAGRGAPETDTQYF
CDR3nt: TGTGCCAGCAGTGCGGGGCGCGGGGCCCCTGAGACAGATACCCAGTACTTC

j_gene: TRBJ2-7
v_gene: TRBV20-1
d_gene: TRBD1
abundance: NA
len: 14
CDR3aa: CSADRGLFLNEQYF
CDR3nt: TGCAGTGCTGACAGGGGGCTGTTTCTCAATGAGCAGTACTTC

j_gene: TRBJ2-4
v_gene: TRBV6-1
d_gene: NA
abundance: NA
len: 13
CDR3aa: CARGQCDRNTQYF
CDR3nt: TGTGCCAGGGGGCAGTGCGATAGGAATACGCAGTACTTC

j_gene: TRBJ2-7
v_gene: TRBV6-5
d_gene: TRBD2
abundance: many
len: 15
CDR3aa: CASSYFPGGSYEQYF
CDR3nt: TGTGCCAGCAGTTACTTTCCGGGGGGCTCCTACGAGCAGTACTTC

j_gene: TRBJ2-4
v_gene: TRBV28
d_gene: TRBD1
abundance: many
len: 14
CDR3aa: CASSRDSYGNIQYF
CDR3nt: TGTGCCAGCAGTCGGGACAGCTACGGGAACATTCAGTACTTC

j_gene: TRBJ2-3
v_gene: TRBV7-6
d_gene: NA
abundance: NA
len: 17
CDR3aa: CASSPGSGGRVHETQYF
CDR3nt: TGTGCCAGCAGCCCGGGGTCCGGGGGCCGCGTCCACGAGACCCAGTATTTC

j_gene: TRBJ2-1
v_gene: TRBV4-1
d_gene: NA
abundance: few
len: 14
CDR3aa: CASSPDSGENEQFF
CDR3nt: TGCGCCAGCAGCCCCGACAGTGGAGAGAATGAGCAGTTCTTC

j_gene: TRBJ2-1
v_gene: TRBV6-5
d_gene: NA
abundance: NA
len: 14
CDR3aa: CASSLKNSYNEQFF
CDR3nt: TGTGCCAGCAGTTTAAAGAACTCCTACAATGAGCAGTTCTTC

j_gene: TRBJ2-3
v_gene: TRBV27
d_gene: NA
abundance: NA
len: 16
CDR3aa: CASSLSGLGAKNMQYF
CDR3nt: TGTGCCAGCAGTTTATCGGGCCTGGGCGCCAAAAACATGCAGTATTTT

j_gene: TRBJ2-2
v_gene: TRBV10-3
d_gene: NA
abundance: NA
len: 14
CDR3aa: CATLTGLSTGTLFF
CDR3nt: TGTGCCACCTTGACAGGCCTGAGCACCGGGACGCTGTTTTTT

j_gene: TRBJ2-3
v_gene: TRBV6-5
d_gene: NA
abundance: medium-sized
len: 16
CDR3aa: CASSYTDRPSTDTQYF
CDR3nt: TGTGCCAGCAGCTACACCGACCGGCCGAGCACAGATACGCAGTATTTT

j_gene: TRBJ2-3
v_gene: TRBV12-3/TRBV12-4
d_gene: NA
abundance: NA
len: 16
CDR3aa: CASSTTRGGNTDTQYF
CDR3nt: TGTGCCAGCAGCACAACTAGGGGGGGTAACACAGATACGCAGTACTTT

j_gene: TRBJ2-3
v_gene: TRBV4-2
d_gene: NA
abundance: once
len: 16
CDR3aa: CASREDGATDQETQYF
CDR3nt: TGTGCCAGCAGGGAGGACGGCGCCACCGACCAAGAGACGCAGTATTTC

j_gene: TRBJ2-7
v_gene: TRBV12-3/TRBV12-4
d_gene: NA
abundance: many
len: 15
CDR3aa: CASSGRDLGIYEQYF
CDR3nt: TGTGCCAGCAGCGGGCGGGATCTAGGGATCTACGAGCAGTACTTC

j_gene: TRBJ2-2
v_gene: TRBV27
d_gene: NA
abundance: many
len: 14
CDR3aa: CASNRQANTGELFF
CDR3nt: TGTGCCAGCAATCGACAGGCGAACACCGGGGAGCTGTTTTTT

j_gene: TRBJ2-5
v_gene: TRBV9
d_gene: NA
abundance: few
len: 15
CDR3aa: CASSSRGHLQETQYF
CDR3nt: TGTGCCAGCAGCTCTAGGGGACATCTCCAAGAGACCCAGTACTTC

j_gene: TRBJ2-4
v_gene: TRBV6-1
d_gene: NA
abundance: NA
len: 18
CDR3aa: CASSETALGGLDQNTQYF
CDR3nt: TGTGCCAGCAGTGAAACGGCACTCGGGGGCCTAGACCAAAACACCCAGTACTTC

j_gene: TRBJ2-2
v_gene: TRBV6-1
d_gene: NA
abundance: NA
len: 16
CDR3aa: CASSEEEGQGTGELFF
CDR3nt: TGTGCCAGCAGTGAGGAGGAGGGCCAGGGCACCGGGGAGCTGTTTTTT

j_gene: TRBJ2-3
v_gene: TRBV27
d_gene: NA
abundance: NA
len: 16
CDR3aa: CASRGVGGADPDTQYF
CDR3nt: TGTGCCAGCAGGGGAGTCGGGGGCGCCGACCCAGATACCCAGTACTTT

j_gene: TRBJ2-5
v_gene: TRBV27
d_gene: NA
abundance: NA
len: 15
CDR3aa: CAAGPGVRDTDTQYF
CDR3nt: TGTGCCGCGGGGCCCGGGGTTCGTGACACAGATACCCAGTACTTC

j_gene: TRBJ2-7
v_gene: TRBV27
d_gene: TRBD2
abundance: once
len: 15
CDR3aa: CARGPGRGVTDTQYF
CDR3nt: TGTGCCAGGGGGCCCGGGAGGGGTGTCACAGATACGCAGTACTTC

j_gene: TRBJ2-2
v_gene: TRBV6-1
d_gene: NA
abundance: NA
len: 12
CDR3aa: CASSSGGGVLFF
CDR3nt: TGTGCCAGCTCCTCGGGGGGCGGGGTGCTGTTTTTT

j_gene: TRBJ2-2
v_gene: TRBV6-1
d_gene: TRBD2
abundance: many
len: 16
CDR3aa: CASSRRLAGGTGELFF
CDR3nt: TGTGCCAGCAGCCGCCGACTAGCGGGAGGTACCGGGGAGCTGTTTTTT

j_gene: TRBJ1-5
v_gene: TRBV7-8
d_gene: TRBD1
abundance: NA
len: 16
CDR3aa: CASSRRDRGGNQPHHF
CDR3nt: TGTGCCAGCAGCCGCCGGGACAGGGGTGGCAATCAGCCCCACCATTTT

j_gene: TRBJ1-1
v_gene: TRBV5-1
d_gene: TRBD1
abundance: many
len: 19
CDR3aa: CASRRTTGQGMSMNTEAFF
CDR3nt: TGCGCCAGCAGGCGTACTACGGGACAGGGGATGAGTATGAACACTGAAGCTTTCTTT

j_gene: TRBJ2-1
v_gene: TRBV6-5
d_gene: TRBD2
abundance: many
len: 16
CDR3aa: CASSYGGGSSYNEQFF
CDR3nt: TGTGCCAGCAGTTATGGGGGAGGGAGCTCCTACAATGAGCAGTTCTTC

j_gene: TRBJ2-5
v_gene: TRBV6-1
d_gene: TRBD1
abundance: once
len: 15
CDR3aa: CASRVTGGGPETQYF
CDR3nt: TGTGCCAGCAGAGTAACAGGGGGCGGTCCAGAGACCCAGTACTTC

j_gene: TRBJ2-5
v_gene: TRBV20-1
d_gene: NA
abundance: NA
len: 14
CDR3aa: CSARRSGGGETQYF
CDR3nt: TGCAGTGCTAGACGCTCCGGGGGCGGGGAGACCCAGTACTTC

j_gene: TRBJ2-3
v_gene: TRBV6-1
d_gene: NA
abundance: NA
len: 15
CDR3aa: CARGLQAVSTGKQYF
CDR3nt: TGTGCCAGGGGACTCCAGGCCGTGAGTACAGGGAAGCAGTATTTT

j_gene: TRBJ2-7
v_gene: TRBV6-1
d_gene: TRBD2
abundance: many
len: 14
CDR3aa: CASRNRDYSYEQYF
CDR3nt: TGTGCCAGCAGGAACCGGGACTACTCCTACGAGCAGTACTTC

j_gene: TRBJ2-5
v_gene: TRBV12-3/TRBV12-4
d_gene: NA
abundance: few
len: 13
CDR3aa: CASSLGPRETQYF
CDR3nt: TGTGCCAGCAGTTTAGGTCCGCGAGAGACCCAGTACTTC